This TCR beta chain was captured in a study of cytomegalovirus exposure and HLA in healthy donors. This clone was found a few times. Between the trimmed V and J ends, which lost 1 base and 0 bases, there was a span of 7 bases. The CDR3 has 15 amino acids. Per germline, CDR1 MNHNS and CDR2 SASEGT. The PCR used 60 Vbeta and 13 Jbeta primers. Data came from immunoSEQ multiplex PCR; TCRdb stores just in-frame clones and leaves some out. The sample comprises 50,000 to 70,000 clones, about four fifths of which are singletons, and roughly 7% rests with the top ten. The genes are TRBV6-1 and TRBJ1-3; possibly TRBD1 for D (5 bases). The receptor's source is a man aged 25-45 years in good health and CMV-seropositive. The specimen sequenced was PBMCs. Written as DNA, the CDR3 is TGTGCCAGCAGTGAAGAAGGACACTCTGGAAACACCATATATTTT. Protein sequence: CASSEEGHSGNTIYF.